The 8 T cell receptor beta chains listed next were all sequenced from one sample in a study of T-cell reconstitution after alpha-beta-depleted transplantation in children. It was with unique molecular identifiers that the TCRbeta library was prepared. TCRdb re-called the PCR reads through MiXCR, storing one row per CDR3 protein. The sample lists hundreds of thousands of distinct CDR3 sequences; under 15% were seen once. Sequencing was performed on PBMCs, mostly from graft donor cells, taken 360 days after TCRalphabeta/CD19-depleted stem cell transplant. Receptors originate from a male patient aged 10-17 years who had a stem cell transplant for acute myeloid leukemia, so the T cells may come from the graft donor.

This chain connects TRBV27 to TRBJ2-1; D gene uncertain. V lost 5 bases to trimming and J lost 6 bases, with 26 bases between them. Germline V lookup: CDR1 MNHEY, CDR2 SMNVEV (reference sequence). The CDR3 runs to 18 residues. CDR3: CASSRPLPDSGVGNEQFF. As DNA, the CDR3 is TGTGCCAGCAGTCGTCCCTTACCTGACTCCGGAGTCGGCAATGAGCAGTTCTTC.

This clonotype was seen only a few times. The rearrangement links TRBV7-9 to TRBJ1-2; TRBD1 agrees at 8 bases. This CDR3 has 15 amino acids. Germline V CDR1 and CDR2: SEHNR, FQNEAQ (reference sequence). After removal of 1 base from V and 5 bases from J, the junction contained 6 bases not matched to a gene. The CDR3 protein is CASSLGGQGAYGYTF. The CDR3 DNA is TGTGCCAGCAGCTTAGGCGGACAGGGCGCGTATGGCTACACCTTC.

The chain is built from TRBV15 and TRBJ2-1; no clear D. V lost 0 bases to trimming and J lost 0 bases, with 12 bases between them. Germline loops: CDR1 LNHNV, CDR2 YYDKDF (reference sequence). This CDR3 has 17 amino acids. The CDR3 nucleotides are TGTGCCACCAGCAGAGATCTAGGCCGCCTCTCCTACAATGAGCAGTTCTTC. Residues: CATSRDLGRLSYNEQFF.

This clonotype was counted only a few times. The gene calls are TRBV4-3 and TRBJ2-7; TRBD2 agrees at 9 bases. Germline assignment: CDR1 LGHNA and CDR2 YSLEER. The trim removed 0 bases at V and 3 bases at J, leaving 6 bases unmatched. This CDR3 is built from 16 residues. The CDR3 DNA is TGCGCCAGCAGCCAAGACAGGCTAGCGGGAAACTACGAGCAGTACTTC. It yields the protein CASSQDRLAGNYEQYF.

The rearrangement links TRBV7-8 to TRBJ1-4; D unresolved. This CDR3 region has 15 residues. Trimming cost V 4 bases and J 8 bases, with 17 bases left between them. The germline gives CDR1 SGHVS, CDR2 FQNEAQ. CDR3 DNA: TGTGCCAGCAGCTCAGAGGCTCCCATTACGGAAAAACTGTTTTTT. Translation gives CASSSEAPITEKLFF.

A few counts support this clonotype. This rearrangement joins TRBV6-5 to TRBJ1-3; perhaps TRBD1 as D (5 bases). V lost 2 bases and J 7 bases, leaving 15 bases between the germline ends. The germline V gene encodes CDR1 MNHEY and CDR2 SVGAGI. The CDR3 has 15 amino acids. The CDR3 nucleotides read TGTGCCAGCAGTTACGGGGCAGGGCCGGGCAACACCATATATTTT. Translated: CASSYGAGPGNTIYF.

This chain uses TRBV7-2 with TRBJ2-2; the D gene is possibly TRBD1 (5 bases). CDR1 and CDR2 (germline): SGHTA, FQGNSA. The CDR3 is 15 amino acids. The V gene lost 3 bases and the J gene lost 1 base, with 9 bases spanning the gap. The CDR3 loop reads CASSLQGLNTGELFF. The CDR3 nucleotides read TGTGCCAGCAGCTTGCAGGGCCTGAACACCGGGGAGCTGTTTTTT.

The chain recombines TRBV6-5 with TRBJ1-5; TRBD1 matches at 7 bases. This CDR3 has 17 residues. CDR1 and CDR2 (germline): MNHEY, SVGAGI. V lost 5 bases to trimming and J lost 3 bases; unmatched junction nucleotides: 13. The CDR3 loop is CASSPRQGTRTNQPQHF. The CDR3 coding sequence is TGTGCCAGCAGTCCTCGACAGGGAACGAGGACCAATCAGCCCCAGCATTTT.